These 18 T cell receptor beta chains came from one sample sequenced in a study of long-term antiretroviral therapy in people with HIV (dated by TCRdb to about 2022). Sequencing of the TRB variable region was done with the immunoSEQ hsTCRB v3.0 assay at survey level resolution. TCRdb limited this immuneACCESS table to in-frame rearrangements with V and J called. A share of clones is missing; checked studies link under half to unresolved V genes, and the rest is unexplained. This sample gives around 21,000 clones in total; approximately 86% of them show up just once. The ten largest make up roughly 4% of the sample. The material was unsorted PBMCs, obtained 2.1 years after starting antiretroviral therapy. The receptors shown here come from a man aged 18 to 30 with HIV.

This clone was counted a few times. The rearrangement uses TRBV30 and TRBJ1-2, with D hard to call. Germline V gene lookup returns CDR1 GTSNPN and CDR2 SVGIG (reference sequence). The CDR3 totals 15 residues. Trimming removed 6 bases from V and 4 bases from J, with 21 bases in between. CDR3 in amino acids: CACPPLGSSAYGYTF. DNA of the CDR3: TGTGCCTGTCCTCCCCTTGGCAGCTCAGCCTATGGCTACACCTTC.

This clone was seen just once. V gene TRBV7-8 combines with J gene TRBJ2-3; 10 positions agree with TRBD2. Germline lookup yields CDR1 SGHVS and CDR2 FQNEAQ. Unmatched junction bases numbered 4, after V lost 5 bases and J lost 2 bases. This CDR3 is 15 amino acids long. CDR3 DNA sequence: TGTGCCAGCAGCAGAGGACTAGCGGTCACAGATACGCAGTATTTT. Amino acid sequence: CASSRGLAVTDTQYF.

V gene TRBV13 combines with J gene TRBJ1-2; 8 bases line up with TRBD1. The length of the CDR3 is 16 residues. Germline CDR1 reads PRHDT; CDR2 reads FYEKMQ (reference sequence). The ends lost 5 bases at V and 4 bases at J; junction bases unmatched: 12. DNA of the CDR3: TGTGCCAGCAGCACCAAGACAGGGGCCCAACTCTATGGCTACACCTTC. This translates into CASSTKTGAQLYGYTF. The full variable domain, in which reference TRBV13 and TRBJ1-2 provide the parts outside the CDR3, is AAGVIQSPRHLIKEKRETATLKCYPIPRHDTVYWYQQGPGQDPQFLISFYEKMQSDKGSIPDRFSAQQFSDYHSELNMSSLELGDSALYFCASSTKTGAQLYGYTFGSGTRLTVV.

This chain joins TRBV9 and TRBJ2-2, with TRBD1 matching 8 bases. With 7 bases clipped from V and 7 bases from J, the junction kept 6 bases outside the gene matches. The germline gives CDR1 SGDLS, CDR2 YYNGEE. The CDR3 loop spans 13 amino acids. The CDR3 spells CASGQGGNGELFF. The CDR3 region has the DNA TGTGCCAGCGGACAGGGAGGTAACGGGGAGCTGTTTTTT.

This clone was seen a few times. The gene calls are TRBV19 and TRBJ2-7; D not certain. The CDR3 length is 11 residues. Trimming pared 3 bases from V and 6 bases from J, leaving 6 bases between. Germline lookup yields CDR1 LNHDA and CDR2 SQIVND (reference sequence). The CDR3 DNA reads TGTGCCAGTAGTATGATGGGCGAGCAGTACTTC. Translating gives CASSMMGEQYF.

V and J are TRBV7-2 and TRBJ1-5, with a possible D match to TRBD1 (5 bases). The V gene lost 2 bases and the J gene lost 3 bases, with 11 bases spanning the gap. The CDR3 has 15 residues. Germline CDR1 and CDR2: SGHTA and FQGNSA. The CDR3 bases are TGTGCCAGCAGCTTAAGGAGGGACCTCAATCAGCCCCAGCATTTT. It yields the protein CASSLRRDLNQPQHF.

V is TRBV10-3 and J is TRBJ2-1; 11 bases line up with TRBD2. The V and J ends lost 5 bases and 1 base, in that order; junction bases with no gene match: 4. Germline CDR1 ENHRY, CDR2 SYGVKD. The CDR3 loop spans 16 amino acids. The CDR3 nucleotides read TGTGCCATCAGTTCACTAGCGGGAGTGTCCTACAATGAGCAGTTCTTC. Protein sequence: CAISSLAGVSYNEQFF.

The chain couples TRBV28 to TRBJ1-5; no firm D call. The germline V and J ends were trimmed by 7 bases and 2 bases, with 15 bases remaining between them. There are 15 residues in the CDR3. CDR1 is MDHEN, CDR2 SYDVKM, per germline. The CDR3 DNA reads TGTGCCAGCATCACCCGGGGTGTAGGCAATCAGCCCCAGCATTTT. Protein: CASITRGVGNQPQHF.

The rearrangement joins TRBV6-6 to TRBJ2-7; 9 bases line up with TRBD2. The CDR3 loop spans 13 amino acids. CDR1 and CDR2 (germline): MNHNY, SVGAGI (reference sequence). V dropped 6 bases and J dropped 9; count of bases not matched to a gene: 9. CDR3 region: CASRPGLAVAQYF. CDR3 nucleotide sequence: TGTGCCAGCAGGCCGGGACTAGCAGTAGCGCAGTACTTC.

This chain uses TRBV9 with TRBJ2-1; D unclear. The CDR3 extends over 16 amino acids. CDR1 and CDR2 (germline): SGDLS, YYNGEE. The ends were cut back, 0 bases at V and 0 bases at J, with 10 bases in the middle. CDR3 region: CASSVENFDSYNEQFF. The CDR3 region has the DNA TGTGCCAGCAGCGTAGAAAATTTCGACTCCTACAATGAGCAGTTCTTC.

The genes are TRBV19 and TRBJ2-1, with D perhaps TRBD1 (6 bases). Trimming removed 3 bases at V and 4 bases at J, with 13 bases between. Germline V gene sequence: CDR1 LNHDA, CDR2 SQIVND (reference sequence). CDR3 size: 15 residues. The CDR3 sequence is CASSIPGTNYNEQFF. CDR3 nucleotide sequence: TGTGCCAGTAGTATTCCCGGGACAAATTACAATGAGCAGTTCTTC.

CDR3 nucleotides: TGTGCCGCGTCCGGGACAGCCTATTCGGGGGAGCAGTACTTC. This codes for CAASGTAYSGEQYF. The rearrangement uses TRBV10-3 and TRBJ2-7, with TRBD1 identical over 7 bases. CDR1 and CDR2 from the germline V gene are ENHRY and SYGVKD. Trimming removed 11 bases from V and 7 bases from J; junction bases left unmatched: 17. The CDR3 has 14 amino acids.

V gene TRBV6-5 combines with J gene TRBJ1-1; 7 bases map to TRBD1. Per germline, CDR1 MNHEY and CDR2 SVGAGI. This CDR3 contains 13 residues. With 2 bases clipped from V and 6 bases from J, the junction kept 3 bases outside the gene matches. CDR3 region: CASSYVQGAEAFF. CDR3 coding DNA: TGTGCCAGCAGTTACGTGCAGGGGGCTGAAGCTTTCTTT.

This clone was seen a handful of times. The J gene is TRBJ2-7, the V gene TRBV7-9; unclear D gene. Germline assignment: CDR1 SEHNR and CDR2 FQNEAQ (reference sequence). Trimming stripped 8 bases from V and 3 bases from J, with 5 bases between. The CDR3 loop spans 10 amino acids. The CDR3 DNA is TGTGCCAGCGGAGACTACGAGCAGTACTTC. Translation gives CASGDYEQYF.

The CDR3 loop is CASSPTSGANYGYTF. For the CDR3, the DNA is TGTGCCAGCAGCCCCACGAGCGGAGCTAACTATGGCTACACCTTC. The V and J genes are TRBV7-9 and TRBJ1-2, with no clear D. This CDR3 is 15 amino acids long. Germline V lookup: CDR1 SEHNR, CDR2 FQNEAQ (reference sequence). Between the trimmed V and J ends, which lost 5 bases and 0 bases, there was a span of 13 bases.

This clone was seen once. The chain carries TRBV7-9 and TRBJ2-3, with 7 bases lining up with TRBD2. V gave up 0 bases and J gave up 4 bases; unmatched junction bases: 4. Germline CDR1 and CDR2: SEHNR and FQNEAQ (reference sequence). The CDR3 runs to 15 residues. The CDR3 here is CASSLASGQADTQYF. The DNA of the CDR3 is TGTGCCAGCAGCTTAGCTAGCGGGCAGGCAGATACGCAGTATTTT.

The chain carries TRBV19 and TRBJ1-3, with D possibly TRBD1 on 6 matching bases. The CDR3 is 15 residues long. The V and J ends lost 4 bases and 0 bases respectively, with 10 bases between them. Germline V lookup: CDR1 LNHDA, CDR2 SQIVND (reference sequence). The CDR3 sequence: CASSKGHFSGNTIYF. CDR3 in DNA: TGTGCCAGTAGTAAGGGACATTTCTCTGGAAACACCATATATTTT.

The chain carries TRBV6-5 and TRBJ1-2; D unclear. Germline V gene data show CDR1 as MNHEY and CDR2 as SVGAGI. The CDR3 contains 13 residues. V lost 5 bases to trimming and J lost 4 bases, with 11 bases between them. The CDR3 loop reads CASSDGPSYGYTF. The DNA for the CDR3 is TGTGCCAGCAGTGACGGCCCCAGCTATGGCTACACCTTC.